This is a list of T cell receptor beta chains from one sample in a study of Tregs in tolerant kidney transplant recipients. TCRdb keeps only in-frame clones here, not all; method: immunoSEQ multiplex PCR. The sample contains 75,000 to 100,000 clones, just over 90% of which appear only once. The sample was CD8+ T cells from blood. The receptors derive from a human donor in good health. Each CDR3 is given with its conserved first and last residue. Each record gives: D gene, V gene, J gene, clone size, CDR3 DNA, CDR3 protein. The D gene is left open where the match is weak. A row's size may be missing; if present it is once, few, many or a size class.

>TRBD1|TRBV7-9|TRBJ1-2|NA
TGTGCCAGCGGGCCCGGGACAGGGGGGAAAGGAGGCTACACCTTC
CASGPGTGGKGGYTF
>NA|TRBV6-5|TRBJ1-5|few
TGTGCCAGCAGTTACGCCGCGGGCAATCAGCCCCAGCATTTT
CASSYAAGNQPQHF
>NA|TRBV30|TRBJ1-5|NA
TGTGCCTGGAGCGCAGAGGGCAACCGGCCCCAGCATTTT
CAWSAEGNRPQHF
>NA|TRBV6-1|TRBJ1-4|NA
TGTGCCAGCAGTGAACTTGGGGGCGATAGTGAAAAACTGTTTTTT
CASSELGGDSEKLFF
>NA|TRBV6-1|TRBJ2-1|NA
TGTGCCAGCAACGCCGGACCGAGCTCCTACAATGAGCAGTTCTTC
CASNAGPSSYNEQFF
>TRBD2|TRBV15|TRBJ2-1|NA
TGTGCCACCAGCAGAGATGAAGCGGGGGGGCCGGGGGAGCAGTTCTTC
CATSRDEAGGPGEQFF
>TRBD1|TRBV15|TRBJ1-2|NA
TGTGCCACCAGCAGAGATTTTAAGGGGGCGCGCAATGGCTACACCTTC
CATSRDFKGARNGYTF
>TRBD1|TRBV5-1|TRBJ1-2|NA
TGCGCCAGCAACAATCCCGGGACAGGGGATGGCTACACCTTC
CASNNPGTGDGYTF
>NA|TRBV9|TRBJ1-1|few
TGTGCCAGCAGCGTAAAGGACAGAATGAACACTGAAGCTTTCTTT
CASSVKDRMNTEAFF
>TRBD1|TRBV11-2|TRBJ2-2|NA
TGTGCCAGCAGCTCGACAGGGATCGCCGGGGAGCTGTTTTTT
CASSSTGIAGELFF
>NA|TRBV5-5|TRBJ2-6|NA
TGTGCCAGCAGCTTGTGGGGATCTGGGGCCAACGTCCTGACTTTC
CASSLWGSGANVLTF
>NA|TRBV6-5|TRBJ2-7|NA
TGTGCCAGCAGTTACTTGGACAGCTCCTACGAGCAGTACTTC
CASSYLDSSYEQYF
>NA|TRBV6-1|TRBJ2-7|NA
TGTGCCAGCAGTGAACAGGGAGTGGGATCCTACGAGCAGTACTTC
CASSEQGVGSYEQYF
>TRBD1|TRBV27|TRBJ1-2|NA
TGTGCCAGCAGTGCACAGGGGGCGCGTAGCTATGGCTACACCTTC
CASSAQGARSYGYTF
>NA|TRBV5-4|TRBJ1-2|NA
TGTGCCAGCAGCCCCGGGGTGGCGGGCTACACCTTC
CASSPGVAGYTF
>NA|TRBV19|TRBJ1-1|NA
TGTGCCAGTAGTATAGGGGTTCTGAACACTGAAGCTTTCTTT
CASSIGVLNTEAFF
>NA|TRBV29-1|TRBJ2-6|NA
TGCAGCGTTGGATCTGGGGCCAACGTCCTGACTTTC
CSVGSGANVLTF
>NA|TRBV2|TRBJ2-7|NA
TGTGCCAGCAGTGAAGCCCCAGGGGGGTCTCCCTCCTACGAGCAGTACTTC
CASSEAPGGSPSYEQYF
>TRBD1|TRBV5-1|TRBJ2-5|NA
TGCGCCAGCAGCTTGGAGGCAGGGGGCACAGAGACCCAGTACTTC
CASSLEAGGTETQYF
>NA|TRBV9|TRBJ2-2|NA
TGTGCCAGCAGCGCAAGTATTGTGGAGATTCGTGACACCGGGGAGCTGTTTTTT
CASSASIVEIRDTGELFF
>NA|TRBV6-1|TRBJ1-2|NA
TGTGCCAGCACCAAAAGAGGGGTGACCTATGGCTACACCTTC
CASTKRGVTYGYTF
>TRBD1|TRBV15|TRBJ1-1|NA
TGTGCCACCAGCTACAGGGGGCGAACTGAAGCTTTCTTT
CATSYRGRTEAFF
>NA|TRBV27|TRBJ2-7|NA
TGTGCCAGCAGTTTAGAGGGGAACTACGAGCAGTACTTC
CASSLEGNYEQYF
>NA|TRBV12-1|TRBJ2-1|once
TGTGCCAGCAGCTTTGAATCTAGCGGGACACGTAGTGAGCAGTTCTTC
CASSFESSGTRSEQFF
>TRBD1|TRBV6-5|TRBJ2-7|NA
TGTGCCAGCACCCCGACAGGGGTCTACGAGCAGTACTTC
CASTPTGVYEQYF
>NA|TRBV9|TRBJ2-1|once
TGTGCCAGCAGCGTAGCTCTGTACAATGAGCAGTTCTTC
CASSVALYNEQFF
>TRBD2|TRBV7-8|TRBJ2-1|NA
TGTGCCAGCAGCTCCTACGGACTAGCGGGAGGGTACTACAATGAGCAGTTCTTC
CASSSYGLAGGYYNEQFF
>TRBD1|TRBV7-8|TRBJ2-7|NA
TGTGCCAGCAGCTTAGCGCCAGGGGGCAGTTACGAGCAGTACTTC
CASSLAPGGSYEQYF
>TRBD1|TRBV6-4|TRBJ2-2|NA
TGTGCCAGCAGTGACTCGATCGGACAGGGGGTGGCCGGGGAGCTGTTTTTT
CASSDSIGQGVAGELFF
>NA|TRBV27|TRBJ2-5|NA
TGTGCCAGCAGTTTGGCGGGGACCCAAGAGACCCAGTACTTC
CASSLAGTQETQYF
>NA|TRBV19|TRBJ1-6|NA
TGTGCCAGTAGTATGGGGGCACAGGGAAGAGGGGCCTATAATTCACCCCTCCACTTT
CASSMGAQGRGAYNSPLHF
>NA|TRBV5-1|TRBJ1-2|NA
TGCGCCAGCAGCTACGATCAGGGGCAGGTCTATGGCTACACCTTC
CASSYDQGQVYGYTF
>NA|TRBV27|TRBJ1-6|NA
TGTGCCAGCAGTACCTCCACGTCCGGGGCCACACCCCTCCACTTT
CASSTSTSGATPLHF
>NA|TRBV27|TRBJ1-6|NA
TGTGCCAGCAGTTTATCAGGGCTGGATTCACCCCTCCACTTT
CASSLSGLDSPLHF
>NA|TRBV27|TRBJ1-6|NA
TGTGCCAGCAGTTTATTGGGCTCACCCCTCCACTTT
CASSLLGSPLHF
>NA|TRBV21-1|TRBJ2-1|few
TGTGCCAGCAGCCCCCGAGTTACCCGTCCCGATGAGCAGTTCTTC
CASSPRVTRPDEQFF
>TRBD2|TRBV5-6|TRBJ2-1|NA
TGTGCCAGCAGCCTAGCGGGAGGGCATTACAATGAGCAGTTCTTC
CASSLAGGHYNEQFF
>NA|TRBV15|TRBJ2-5|few
TGTGCCACCACCCAAGGGGGTGAGACCCAGTACTTC
CATTQGGETQYF
>TRBD2|TRBV19|TRBJ2-1|NA
TGTGCCAGTAGTATAGGGGGGGGAACCTACAATGAGCAGTTCTTC
CASSIGGGTYNEQFF
>NA|TRBV7-9|TRBJ2-7|NA
TGTGCCAGCAGCCCCATCGGCGGGGGCCCCCTCTACGAGCAGTACTTC
CASSPIGGGPLYEQYF
>NA|TRBV5-1|TRBJ1-1|NA
TGCGCCTCCAGGGCAGTGAACACTGAAGCTTTCTTT
CASRAVNTEAFF
>TRBD1|TRBV28|TRBJ1-1|NA
TGTGCCAGCAGTTTATCGACAGGGGGCACTGAAGCTTTCTTT
CASSLSTGGTEAFF
>NA|TRBV4-1|TRBJ1-4|NA
TGCGCCAGCAGCCAAGATCTAGCAGGGGAGAATGAAAAACTGTTTTTT
CASSQDLAGENEKLFF
>TRBD1|TRBV4-1|TRBJ2-7|NA
TGCGCCAGCAGCCTAGGGACAGGTGGACCCTACGAGCAGTACTTC
CASSLGTGGPYEQYF
>NA|TRBV30|TRBJ1-1|NA
TGTGCCTGGAGTACGGGGGGGACTGAAGCTTTCTTT
CAWSTGGTEAFF
>TRBD1|TRBV29-1|TRBJ2-7|NA
TGCAGCGTTGGAGGGACAGCTACTTACGAGCAGTACTTC
CSVGGTATYEQYF
>NA|TRBV5-1|TRBJ1-2|NA
TGCGCCAGCAGCTTGGAGGGTTTCTATGGCTACACCTTC
CASSLEGFYGYTF
>NA|TRBV4-1|TRBJ2-1|NA
TGCGCCAGCTCTACCACCCGGACGGATTGGGCCAGGCCGACCCCTGGTGAGCAGTTCTTC
CASSTTRTDWARPTPGEQFF
>TRBD1|TRBV15|TRBJ1-2|NA
TGTGCCACCAGCAGAGACCTGTCCGGGACAGGGGGCGAAGGCTACACCTTC
CATSRDLSGTGGEGYTF